What follows is one T cell receptor (beta chain) and its context. All TRB cDNA libraries came from 5' RACE performed with UMI labels. TCRdb reprocessed the 5' RACE reads and stores each CDR3 protein as one record, lacking DNA. This listing includes 75,000 to 100,000 distinct CDR3 sequences. The source of the sample is a study of CXCR3-negative and CXCR3-positive naive CD8 T cells. Germline values: CDR1 SQVTM, CDR2 ANQGSEA. CDR3 size: 13 residues. Material for sequencing was naive CXCR3- CD8+ T cells from blood. Subset defined: CD45RO-CCR7+CD27+CD95- naive CD8+ T cells lacking CXCR3 (TNR3-). This receptor was obtained from a human donor in good health. Some clones in this sample may be carry-over from other donors' samples. The gene calls are TRBV29-1 and TRBJ2-2. CDR3: CSVGTPSGGELFF.